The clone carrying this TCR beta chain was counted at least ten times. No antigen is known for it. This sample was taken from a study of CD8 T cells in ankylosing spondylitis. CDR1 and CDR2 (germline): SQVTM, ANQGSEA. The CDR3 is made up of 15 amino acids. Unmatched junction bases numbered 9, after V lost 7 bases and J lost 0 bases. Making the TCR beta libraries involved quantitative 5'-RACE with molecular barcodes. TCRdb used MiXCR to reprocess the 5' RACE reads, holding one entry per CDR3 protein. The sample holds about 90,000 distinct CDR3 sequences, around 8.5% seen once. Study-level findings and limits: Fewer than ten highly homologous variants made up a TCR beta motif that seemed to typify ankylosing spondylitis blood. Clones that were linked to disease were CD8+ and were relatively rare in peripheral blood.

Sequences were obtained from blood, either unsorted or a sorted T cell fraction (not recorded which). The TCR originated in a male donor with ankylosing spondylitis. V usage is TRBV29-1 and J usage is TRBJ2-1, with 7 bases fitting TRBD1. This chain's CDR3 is CSATEGASSYNEQFF. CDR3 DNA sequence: TGCAGCGCTACCGAGGGGGCTAGCTCCTACAATGAGCAGTTCTTC.